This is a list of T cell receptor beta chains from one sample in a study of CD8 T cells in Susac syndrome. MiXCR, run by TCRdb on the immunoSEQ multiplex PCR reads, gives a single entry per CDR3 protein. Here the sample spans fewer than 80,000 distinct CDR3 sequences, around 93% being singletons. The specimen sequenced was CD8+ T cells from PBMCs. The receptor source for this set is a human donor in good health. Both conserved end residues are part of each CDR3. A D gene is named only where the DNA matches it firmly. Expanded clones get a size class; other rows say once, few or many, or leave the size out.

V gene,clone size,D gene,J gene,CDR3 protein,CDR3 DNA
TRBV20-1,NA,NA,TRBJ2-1,CSANRLVLYNEQFF,TGCAGTGCTAACCGACTAGTCCTGTACAATGAGCAGTTCTTC
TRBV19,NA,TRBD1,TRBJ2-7,CASSPGTEEYEQYF,TGTGCCAGTAGTCCCGGGACAGAGGAGTACGAGCAGTACTTC
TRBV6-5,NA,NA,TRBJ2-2,CASSYSRITGELFF,TGTGCCAGCAGTTACTCGAGGATCACCGGGGAGCTGTTTTTT
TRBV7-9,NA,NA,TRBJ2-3,CASSPRGDSWDTQYF,TGTGCCAGCAGCCCCCGCGGGGACTCTTGGGATACGCAGTATTTT
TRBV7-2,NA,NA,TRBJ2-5,CASEGRGAGLQETQYF,TGTGCCAGCGAGGGGAGAGGCGCAGGCCTGCAGGAGACCCAGTACTTC
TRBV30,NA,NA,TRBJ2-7,CAWSDKYTGFYEQYF,TGTGCCTGGAGTGACAAATACACGGGATTCTACGAGCAGTACTTC
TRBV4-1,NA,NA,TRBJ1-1,CASSQASGLNTEAFF,TGCGCCAGCAGCCAAGCTTCAGGTCTAAACACTGAAGCTTTCTTT
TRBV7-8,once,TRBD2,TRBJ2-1,CASRRGGYYNEQFF,TGTGCCAGCAGGCGGGGGGGCTATTACAATGAGCAGTTCTTC
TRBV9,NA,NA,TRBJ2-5,CASSSNRELQETQYF,TGTGCCAGCAGCTCCAACAGGGAGCTCCAAGAGACCCAGTACTTC
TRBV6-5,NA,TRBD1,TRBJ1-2,CASRRTGVMNGYTF,TGTGCCAGCAGGCGGACAGGGGTAATGAATGGCTACACCTTC
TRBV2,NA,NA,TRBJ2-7,CASSEAGIYEQYF,TGTGCCAGCAGTGAGGCGGGAATCTACGAGCAGTACTTC
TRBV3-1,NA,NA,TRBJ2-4,CASSQDLEGLKNIQYF,TGTGCCAGCAGCCAAGATCTGGAGGGTTTGAAAAACATTCAGTACTTC
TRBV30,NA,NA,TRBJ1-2,CAWSDNPDRGYTF,TGTGCCTGGAGTGACAACCCGGACCGTGGCTACACCTTC
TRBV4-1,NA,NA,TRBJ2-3,CASSQDNVPTDTQYF,TGCGCCAGCAGCCAAGATAACGTCCCCACAGATACGCAGTATTTT
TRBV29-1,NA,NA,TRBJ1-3,CSVLSGAGNTIYF,TGCAGCGTGCTCTCCGGTGCGGGAAACACCATATATTTT
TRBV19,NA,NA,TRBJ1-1,CASTVRRTPLDTEAFF,TGTGCCAGTACTGTGCGACGAACTCCTTTGGACACTGAAGCTTTCTTT
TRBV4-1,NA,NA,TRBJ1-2,CASSPRDSEDYGYTF,TGCGCCAGCAGCCCCCGGGACTCTGAGGACTATGGCTACACCTTC
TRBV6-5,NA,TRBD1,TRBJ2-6,CASSYRGQPFSGANVLTF,TGTGCCAGCAGTTATAGGGGACAGCCCTTCTCTGGGGCCAACGTCCTGACTTTC
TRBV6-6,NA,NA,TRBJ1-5,CASPHEEGNQPQHF,TGTGCCAGCCCTCACGAGGAGGGCAATCAGCCCCAGCATTTT
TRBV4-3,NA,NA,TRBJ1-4,CASSQDRRGDNEKLFF,TGCGCCAGCAGCCAAGATCGTAGAGGGGATAATGAAAAACTGTTTTTT
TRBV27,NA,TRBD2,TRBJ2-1,CASSLSAGEKSNEQFF,TGTGCCAGCAGTTTATCAGCGGGGGAGAAGTCCAATGAGCAGTTCTTC
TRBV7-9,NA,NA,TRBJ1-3,CASSFGNTIYF,TGTGCCAGCAGCTTCGGAAACACCATATATTTT